The 13 T cell receptor beta chains given below trace back to one sample, sequenced in a study of T cell repertoires in cytomegalovirus infection. TCRdb redid the calling of the reads with MiXCR, one entry per CDR3 protein. The sample shows 150,000 to 200,000 distinct CDR3 sequences, 28% of them seen only once. Sequencing was performed on PBMCs. The receptors were sampled from a human donor in good health (CMV status not recorded). Some clones in this sample may be carry-over from other donors' samples.

V gene TRBV7-8 combines with J gene TRBJ1-1, with 8 bases fitting TRBD1. The CDR3 extends over 13 amino acids. V gave up 5 bases and J gave up 6 bases; unmatched junction bases: 5. The germline V gene has CDR1 SGHVS and CDR2 FQNEAQ. Written as DNA, the CDR3 is TGTGCCAGCAGCCTAGACAGGGGATCTGAAGCTTTCTTT. Amino acids: CASSLDRGSEAFF.

This rearrangement joins TRBV29-1 to TRBJ1-5; a possible D gene is TRBD1 (5 bases). The CDR3 loop spans 11 amino acids. CDR1 and CDR2 from the germline V gene are SQVTM and ANQGSEA. V was cut by 6 bases and J by 7 bases, with 10 bases left in between. Here the CDR3 reads CSVAGPQPQHF. CDR3 DNA: TGCAGCGTCGCGGGACCGCAGCCCCAGCATTTT.

The rearrangement joins TRBV12-3 or TRBV12-4 to TRBJ1-2; D may be TRBD1 (5 bases). The CDR3 covers 14 residues. V was pared by 8 bases and J by 4 bases, with 17 bases between. This chain's CDR3 is CASCTRGGAYGYTF. CDR3 nucleotides: TGTGCCAGCTGTACCCGGGGAGGGGCCTATGGCTACACCTTC.

The rearrangement links TRBV10-3 to TRBJ1-2; no clear D gene. Trimming took 0 bases from V and 0 from J, leaving 5 bases between them. Germline values: CDR1 ENHRY, CDR2 SYGVKD. The CDR3 contains 14 residues. The CDR3 region has the DNA TGTGCCATCAGTGAGTCTCGGGCTAACTATGGCTACACCTTC. This codes for CAISESRANYGYTF.

The V gene is TRBV3-1, the J gene TRBJ2-3; 10 nucleotides align to TRBD2. After removal of 4 bases from V and 5 bases from J, the junction contained 6 bases not matched to a gene. The CDR3 contains 15 residues. CDR1 is LGHDT and CDR2 is YNNKEL in the germline V gene (reference sequence). CDR3 coding DNA: TGTGCCAGCAGCCTACGACTAGCGGGCCAAGATACGCAGTATTTT. It codes for CASSLRLAGQDTQYF.

This clonotype was observed a handful of times. This chain connects TRBV7-3 to TRBJ2-1, with 10 bases that match TRBD2. The germline V gene has CDR1 SGHTA and CDR2 FQGTGA. The CDR3 length is 18 residues. V shed 2 bases, J shed 7 bases, and the junction held 14 bases outside the gene matches. This CDR3 reads CASSLLGLSGGGQNEQFF. For the CDR3, the DNA is TGTGCCAGCAGCTTATTAGGTCTAAGCGGGGGGGGTCAGAATGAGCAGTTCTTC.

This sequence joins TRBV29-1 and TRBJ1-1, with no clear D. The V gene's germline CDR1 is SQVTM and CDR2 ANQGSEA. This CDR3 has 11 residues. Trimming removed 6 bases from V and 4 bases from J, with 9 bases in between. The CDR3, as DNA: TGCAGCGTGGGCCGAGGCACTGAAGCTTTCTTT. This codes for CSVGRGTEAFF.

This clonotype was found a few times. The CDR3 sequence: CASSSRGGAFF. DNA of the CDR3: TGTGCCAGCTCGTCGAGGGGGGGAGCTTTCTTT. The gene calls are TRBV12-3 or TRBV12-4 and TRBJ1-1; D is perhaps TRBD1 (6 bases). Between the trimmed V and J ends, which lost 8 bases and 10 bases, there was a span of 14 bases. This CDR3 is 11 amino acids long.

V gene TRBV24-1 combines with J gene TRBJ2-2, with a tentative D call TRBD2 (6 bases). The germline V gene has CDR1 KGHDR and CDR2 SFDVKD. The CDR3 consists of 16 residues. Trimming took off 4 bases at V and 3 bases at J, with 14 bases between the two ends. The CDR3 is CATSDPGTGDTGELFF. The CDR3 DNA reads as TGTGCCACCAGTGACCCCGGGACTGGGGACACCGGGGAGCTGTTTTTT.

This clonotype was detected only a few times. V and J are TRBV6-6 and TRBJ2-2; D unclear. Germline V lookup: CDR1 MNHNY, CDR2 SVGAGI (reference sequence). The CDR3 loop spans 14 amino acids. With 7 bases removed from V and 3 bases from J, the gap between germline ends came to 12 bases. The CDR3 nucleotides are TGTGCCAGCAAGGGATGGTCGGACACCGGGGAGCTGTTTTTT. Translated: CASKGWSDTGELFF.

This clonotype was recorded at least ten times. The chain carries TRBV7-2 and TRBJ1-1; D unclear. Trimming stripped 5 bases from V and 1 base from J, with 14 bases between. Germline V gene sequence: CDR1 SGHTA, CDR2 FQGNSA. The CDR3 is 15 residues long. DNA for the CDR3: TGTGCCAGCAGCCCCCCGGCTGTGGGGAACACTGAAGCTTTCTTT. It codes for CASSPPAVGNTEAFF.

This clonotype turned up a few times. V is TRBV6-2 or TRBV6-3 and J is TRBJ2-1; 9 positions agree with TRBD1. This CDR3 is 16 amino acids long. CDR1 and CDR2 (germline): MNHEY, SVGEGT. J lost 4 bases, V lost 7 bases, and 11 bases had no gene match. CDR3 sequence reads: CASTLLGQGLYNEQFF. The CDR3 coding sequence is TGTGCCAGCACCCTACTCGGACAGGGGCTTTACAATGAGCAGTTCTTC.

This clonotype was found many times. This sequence joins TRBV7-2 and TRBJ1-5; D perhaps matches TRBD1 (6 bases). The CDR3 totals 15 residues. Germline V gene sequence: CDR1 SGHTA, CDR2 FQGNSA. Between the trimmed V and J ends, which lost 1 base and 1 base, there was a span of 8 bases. The CDR3 region has the DNA TGTGCCAGCAGCTTAGTTACAGGGAGCAATCAGCCCCAGCATTTT. Encoded protein: CASSLVTGSNQPQHF.